The next 16 T cell receptor beta chains were all read from a single sample in a study of blood T cell repertoires in COVID-19 (TCRdb year 2020). Library method: the immunoSEQ multiplex PCR assay. This is the immuneACCESS table as TCRdb keeps it, with only in-frame sequences that have V and J called. A part of the clones is gone; compared with another copy, unresolved V genes explain less than half, and the rest is unexplained. The sample table shows approximately 110,000 clones, and roughly two thirds are seen once. The ten largest clones add up to around 6.3% of the sample. Sequences were obtained from peripheral blood. The receptors derive from a man aged 80 or over with acute or convalescent COVID-19.

This sequence joins TRBV7-2 and TRBJ2-5, with TRBD2 identical over 7 bases. V was pared by 7 bases and J by 4 bases, with 9 bases of the junction left unmatched. The CDR3 has 14 residues. Germline lookup yields CDR1 SGHTA and CDR2 FQGNSA. The CDR3, as DNA: TGTGCCAGCAAGACTAGCAGAATCGGAGAGACCCAGTACTTC. Its translation: CASKTSRIGETQYF.

This clone has only a few counts. The V call is TRBV9, the J call TRBJ2-7; 7 bases agree with TRBD1. Germline values: CDR1 SGDLS, CDR2 YYNGEE. V lost 1 base to trimming and J lost 1 base; unmatched junction nucleotides: 5. The CDR3 sequence is 15 residues long. The CDR3 region has the DNA TGTGCCAGCAGCGTATCGGGACAGCATTCCTACGAGCAGTACTTC. Its translation: CASSVSGQHSYEQYF. The whole variable domain, remainder taken from reference TRBV9 and TRBJ2-7, is DSGVTQTPKHLITATGQRVTLRCSPRSGDLSVYWYQQSLDQGLQFLIQYYNGEERAKGNILERFSAQQFPDLHSELNLSSLELGDSALYFCASSVSGQHSYEQYFGPGTRLTVT.

This clone was observed a single time. The chain employs TRBV5-1 and TRBJ1-1; 7 nucleotides agree with TRBD1. The length of the CDR3 is 16 residues. V gave up 6 bases and J gave up 4 bases; unmatched junction bases: 15. Germline-derived CDR1 and CDR2 are SGHRS and YFSETQ. CDR3 coding DNA: TGCGCCAGCAACCTTTACCCGACAGGGAGCGGCACTGAAGCTTTCTTT. Its protein product is CASNLYPTGSGTEAFF. The complete variable domain, with remaining parts taken from reference TRBV5-1 and TRBJ1-1, reads KAGVTQTPRYLIKTRGQQVTLSCSPISGHRSVSWYQQTPGQGLQFLFEYFSETQRNKGNFPGRFSGRQFSNSRSEMNVSTLELGDSALYLCASNLYPTGSGTEAFFGQGTRLTVV.

The CDR3 DNA sequence: TGTGCCAGCAGATCCGGGACTAGCGGGAGAGCGAGGGAGACCCAGTACTTC. This codes for CASRSGTSGRARETQYF. This chain uses TRBV7-8 with TRBJ2-5, with 14 bases lining up with TRBD2. Germline trimming cut 6 bases from V and 5 bases from J; bases unmatched to any gene: 11. The CDR3 has 17 residues. Germline V CDR1 and CDR2: SGHVS, FQNEAQ.

The genes are TRBV3-1 (or the pseudogene TRBV3-2) and TRBJ2-3; no clear D gene. Trimming removed 4 bases from V and 5 bases from J, with 7 bases in between. CDR1 LGHDT and CDR2 YNNKEL come from the germline V gene (reference sequence). CDR3 length equals 12 residues. CDR3 in DNA: TGTGCCAGCAGCCCCAGAATAGATACGCAGTATTTT. This translates into CASSPRIDTQYF.

This chain links TRBV24-1 with TRBJ2-3; the match to TRBD2 covers 8 bases. CDR1 is KGHDR and CDR2 is SFDVKD in the germline V gene. The CDR3 runs 15 residues. V dropped 6 bases and J dropped 1; count of bases not matched to a gene: 5. CDR3 amino acids: CATSSRGERTDTQYF. CDR3 bases: TGTGCCACCAGTTCGCGGGGGGAACGCACAGATACGCAGTATTTT.

The rearrangement links TRBV7-2 to TRBJ2-2, with 9 bases lining up with TRBD1. The length of the CDR3 is 15 residues. CDR1 and CDR2 from the germline V gene are SGHTA and FQGNSA. The J segment lost 5 bases and the V segment lost 5 bases, leaving 6 bases of the junction unmatched. The chain's CDR3 is CASSPPTGGTGELFF. The CDR3, as DNA: TGTGCCAGCAGCCCACCGACAGGGGGGACCGGGGAGCTGTTTTTT.

J is TRBJ2-7 and V is TRBV6-4; D perhaps matches TRBD1 (6 bases). The V gene's germline CDR1 is MRHNA and CDR2 SNTAGT. V lost 7 bases to trimming and J lost 4 bases, with 11 bases between them. The CDR3 sequence is 12 residues long. As DNA, the CDR3 is TGTGCCAGCACTGGGGGCTTTTACGAGCAGTACTTC. Translation: CASTGGFYEQYF.

The genes are TRBV3-1 (or the pseudogene TRBV3-2) and TRBJ2-1; 9 bases fit TRBD1. V lost 4 bases, J lost 2 bases, and 6 bases stayed unmatched. The CDR3 is made up of 16 amino acids. Per germline, CDR1 LGHDT and CDR2 YNNKEL (reference sequence). For the CDR3, the DNA is TGTGCCAGCAGCCCAAATGGACAGGGGACCTACAATGAGCAGTTCTTC. Its protein is CASSPNGQGTYNEQFF.

The chain carries TRBV21-1 and TRBJ1-1; the table's TRBD1 call for D was not verified on the DNA. TRBV21-1 is labeled a pseudogene. This CDR3 has 19 residues. This CDR3 is CASSNKGAGATESNTEAFF. The CDR3 region has the DNA TGTGCCAGCAGCAACAAGGGGGCCGGGGCCACCGAATCGAACACTGAAGCTTTCTTT.

This chain links TRBV20-1 with TRBJ1-1, with D unresolved. Trimming cost V 0 bases and J 11 bases, with 10 bases left between them. This CDR3 is 11 amino acids long. Germline loops: CDR1 DFQATT, CDR2 SNEGSKA (reference sequence). The CDR3 loop is CSARDSVVAFF. CDR3 bases: TGCAGTGCTAGAGATAGCGTAGTCGCTTTCTTT.

This clone was detected ten times or more. This chain uses TRBV6-2 or TRBV6-3 with TRBJ1-5; D is possibly TRBD1 (5 bases). V shed 5 bases and J shed 0 bases, with 8 bases lying between them. The CDR3 spans 14 residues. Germline loops: CDR1 MNHEY, CDR2 SVGEGT. CDR3 DNA: TGTGCCAGCAGTGCACAGGTTAGCAATCAGCCCCAGCATTTT. It yields the protein CASSAQVSNQPQHF.

The rearrangement uses TRBV27 and TRBJ1-3; D gene ambiguous. The germline CDR1 and CDR2 sequences are MNHEY and SMNVEV (reference sequence). V shed 3 bases and J shed 0 bases, with 6 bases lying between them. This CDR3 spans 14 amino acids. The CDR3 sequence is CASSLAPSGNTIYF. The CDR3 DNA sequence: TGTGCCAGCAGTTTGGCTCCCTCTGGAAACACCATATATTTT.

The sample holds a few counts of this clone. The chain couples TRBV28 to TRBJ1-3; TRBD1 might be the D (6 bases). Between the trimmed V and J ends, which lost 6 bases and 3 bases, there was a span of 15 bases. The CDR3 runs to 15 residues. CDR1 and CDR2 (germline): MDHEN, SYDVKM. DNA of the CDR3: TGTGCCAGCAGCCGCGTCGACAGGTTTGGAAACACCATATATTTT. It specifies CASSRVDRFGNTIYF.

The chain uses TRBV6-5 and TRBJ2-3; 8 nucleotides match TRBD1. The ends lost 5 bases at V and 6 bases at J; junction bases unmatched: 10. The CDR3 consists of 15 residues. CDR1 is MNHEY, CDR2 SVGAGI, per germline. Here the CDR3 reads CASSPGQGWGDTQYF. CDR3 DNA sequence: TGTGCCAGCAGTCCAGGACAGGGCTGGGGCGATACGCAGTATTTT.

This clone was detected only a few times. This rearrangement joins TRBV6-5 to TRBJ1-1; maybe TRBD1 (5 bases). V lost 6 bases and J 3 bases, leaving 14 bases between the germline ends. Germline values: CDR1 MNHEY, CDR2 SVGAGI. CDR3 length: 14 amino acids. The CDR3 reads CASSSQEPYTEAFF. The CDR3 coding sequence is TGTGCCAGCAGCTCACAGGAGCCGTACACTGAAGCTTTCTTT.